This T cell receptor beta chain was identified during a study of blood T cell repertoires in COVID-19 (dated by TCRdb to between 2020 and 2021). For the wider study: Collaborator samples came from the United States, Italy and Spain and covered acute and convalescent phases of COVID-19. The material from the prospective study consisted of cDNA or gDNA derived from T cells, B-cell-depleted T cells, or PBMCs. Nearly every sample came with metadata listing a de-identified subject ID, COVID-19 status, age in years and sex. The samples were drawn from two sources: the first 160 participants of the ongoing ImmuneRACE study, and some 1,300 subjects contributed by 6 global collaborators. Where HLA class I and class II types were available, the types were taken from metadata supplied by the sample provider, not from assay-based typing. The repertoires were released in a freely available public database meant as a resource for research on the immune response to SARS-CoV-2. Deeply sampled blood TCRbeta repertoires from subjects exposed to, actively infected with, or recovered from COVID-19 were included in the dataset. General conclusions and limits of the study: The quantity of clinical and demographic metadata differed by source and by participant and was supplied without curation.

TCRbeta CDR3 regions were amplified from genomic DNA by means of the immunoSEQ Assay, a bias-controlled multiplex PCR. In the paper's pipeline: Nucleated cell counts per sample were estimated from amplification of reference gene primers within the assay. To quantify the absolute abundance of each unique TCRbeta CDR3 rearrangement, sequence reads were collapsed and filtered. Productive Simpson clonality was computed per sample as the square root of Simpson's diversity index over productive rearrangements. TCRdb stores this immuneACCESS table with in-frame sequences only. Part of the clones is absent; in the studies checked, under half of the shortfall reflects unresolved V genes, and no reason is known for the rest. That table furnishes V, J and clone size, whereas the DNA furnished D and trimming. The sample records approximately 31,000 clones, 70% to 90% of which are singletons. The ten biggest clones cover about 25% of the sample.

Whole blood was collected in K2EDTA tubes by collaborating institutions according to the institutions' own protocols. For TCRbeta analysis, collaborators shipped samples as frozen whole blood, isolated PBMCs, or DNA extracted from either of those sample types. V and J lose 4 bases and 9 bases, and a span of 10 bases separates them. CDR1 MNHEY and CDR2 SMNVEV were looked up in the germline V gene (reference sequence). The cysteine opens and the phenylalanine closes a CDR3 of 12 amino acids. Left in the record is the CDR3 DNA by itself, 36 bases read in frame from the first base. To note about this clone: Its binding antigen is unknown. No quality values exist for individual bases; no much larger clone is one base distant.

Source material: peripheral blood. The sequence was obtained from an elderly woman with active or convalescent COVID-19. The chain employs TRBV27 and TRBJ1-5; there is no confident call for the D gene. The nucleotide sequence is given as TGTGCCAGCAGTTCCAACTACGGGCCCCAGCATTTT. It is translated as CASSSNYGPQHF.